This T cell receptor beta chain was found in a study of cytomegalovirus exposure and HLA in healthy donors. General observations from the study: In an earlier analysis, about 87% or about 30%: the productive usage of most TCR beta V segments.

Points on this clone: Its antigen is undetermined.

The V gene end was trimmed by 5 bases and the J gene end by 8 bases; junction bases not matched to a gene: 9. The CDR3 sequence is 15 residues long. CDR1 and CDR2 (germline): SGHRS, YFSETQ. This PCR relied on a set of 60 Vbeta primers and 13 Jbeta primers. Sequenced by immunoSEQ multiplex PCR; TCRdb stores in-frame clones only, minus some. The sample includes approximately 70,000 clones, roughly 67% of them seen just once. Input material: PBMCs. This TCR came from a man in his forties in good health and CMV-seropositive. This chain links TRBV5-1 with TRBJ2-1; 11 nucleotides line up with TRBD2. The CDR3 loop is CASRTLAGGLDEQFF. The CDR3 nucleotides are TGCGCCAGCAGAACCCTAGCGGGGGGCTTGGATGAGCAGTTCTTC. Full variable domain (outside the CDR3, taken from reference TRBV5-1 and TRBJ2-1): KAGVTQTPRYLIKTRGQQVTLSCSPISGHRSVSWYQQTPGQGLQFLFEYFSETQRNKGNFPGRFSGRQFSNSRSEMNVSTLELGDSALYLCASRTLAGGLDEQFFGPGTRLTVL.